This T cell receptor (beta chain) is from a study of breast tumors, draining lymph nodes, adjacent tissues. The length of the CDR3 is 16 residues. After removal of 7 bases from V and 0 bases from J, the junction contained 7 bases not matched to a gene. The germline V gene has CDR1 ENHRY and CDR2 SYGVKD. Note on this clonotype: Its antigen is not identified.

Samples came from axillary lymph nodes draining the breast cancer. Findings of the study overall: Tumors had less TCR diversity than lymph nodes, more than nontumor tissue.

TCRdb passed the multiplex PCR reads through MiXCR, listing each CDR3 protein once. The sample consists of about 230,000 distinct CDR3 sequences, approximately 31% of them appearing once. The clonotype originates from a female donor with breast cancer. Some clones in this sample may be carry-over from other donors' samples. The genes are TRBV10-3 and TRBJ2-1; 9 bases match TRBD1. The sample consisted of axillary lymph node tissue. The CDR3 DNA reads TGTGCCATCACCTACAGGGGGCGGAGCTCCTACAATGAGCAGTTCTTC. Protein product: CAITYRGRSSYNEQFF.